Described below is a single T cell receptor beta chain sequence and its context. Its target is unknown. The V gene's germline CDR1 is SGHAT and CDR2 FQDESV (reference sequence). The CDR3 sequence is 14 residues long. V was pared by 6 bases and J by 4 bases, with 16 bases between. This sample is drawn from a study of Graves' ophthalmopathy and Graves' hyperthyroidism. Overall study context: The blood sample was drawn at first diagnosis and before any treatment.

Notes on the study in general: Most expanded clonotypes from thyroid (those above 0.001 frequency) were also found in blood. A model built from 13 signatures distinguished ophthalmopathy from stable hyperthyroidism with 85% to 90% sensitivity and around 81% specificity.

Amplification from RNA transcripts yielded the TCR beta CDR3 regions. HTBI primers served in a first-round RT-PCR, which a second-round multiplex PCR followed. TCRdb re-called the multiplex PCR reads through MiXCR, storing one row per CDR3 protein. The sample lists roughly 700,000 distinct CDR3 sequences; 35% to 50% were seen once. Under 3 months in duration, the ophthalmopathy in affected donors had moderate-to-severe activity, CAS ≥3 and NOSPECS ≥4. This receptor was taken from an adult man with Graves' ophthalmopathy. The source material was peripheral blood. The V call is TRBV11-1, the J call TRBJ2-7; D may be TRBD1 (6 bases). The DNA for the CDR3 is TGTGCCAGCAGTTCCGGGACACGGGTTTACGAGCAGTACTTC. Its protein product is CASSSGTRVYEQYF.